These T cell receptor beta chains were read from a single sample in a study of regulatory T cells in long-lasting Graves disease. MiXCR, applied by TCRdb to the multiplex PCR reads, yields one record per CDR3 protein. Of a few hundred thousand distinct CDR3 sequences in the sample, around an eighth were seen once. The same specimen was also included in a second study, on T cells in Graves' hyperthyroidism and ophthalmopathy.

Sample: peripheral blood mononuclear cells (PBMCs), taken at new diagnosis, from a patient treated with antithyroid drugs. The receptors originated from a man aged 25-45 years with Graves disease. CDR3s include the opening cysteine and the closing phenylalanine or tryptophan. The D gene is left open where the match is weak. Only part of the rows carry a size: once, few, many, or a class if the clone is expanded.

d_gene	j_gene	abundance	v_gene	CDR3nt	CDR3aa
NA	TRBJ2-2	many	TRBV5-1	TGCGCCAGCAGCTTGGGGTCGGGGAACACCGGGGAGCTGTTTTTT	CASSLGSGNTGELFF
NA	TRBJ2-6	few	TRBV7-9	TGTGCCAGCAGCCCCTGGTCTGGGGCCAACGTCCTGACTTTC	CASSPWSGANVLTF
NA	TRBJ2-7	many	TRBV7-9	TGTGCCAGCAGCTCGGTCGAAGAGCAGTACTTC	CASSSVEEQYF
NA	TRBJ2-5	NA	TRBV12-3/TRBV12-4	TGTGCCAGCACCCCTCAACGAGGGGGGCAAGAGACCCAGTACTTC	CASTPQRGGQETQYF
TRBD1	TRBJ1-2	few	TRBV20-1	TGCAGTGCTAGAGTTCCTCTTAATCGGGACAGGGGGTATGGCTACACCTTC	CSARVPLNRDRGYGYTF
TRBD2	TRBJ2-7	NA	TRBV6-1	TGTGCCAGCAGGGGGGCTAGCGGGAGTTTATACGAGCAGTACTTC	CASRGASGSLYEQYF
TRBD2	TRBJ2-3	NA	TRBV20-1	TGCAGTGCTAGAGGGGGACTAGCTCGAGATACGCAGTATTTT	CSARGGLARDTQYF
TRBD1	TRBJ2-5	few	TRBV6-2/TRBV6-3	TGTGCCAGCAGTTGGCAGGGGGCAGGAGCGGAGACCCAGTACTTC	CASSWQGAGAETQYF
TRBD1	TRBJ1-1	many	TRBV6-1	TGTGCCAGCAGGACAGGGGGTAATGAAGCTTTCTTT	CASRTGGNEAFF
TRBD2	TRBJ2-2	NA	TRBV10-3	TGTGCCATCAGGTCCGAAGGCGGGAGGATCACCGGGAAGCTGTTTTTT	CAIRSEGGRITGKLFF
TRBD1	TRBJ1-1	NA	TRBV7-9	TGTGCCAGCAGCGCCGGGACAGGGGGCCAGAACACTGAAGCTTTCTTT	CASSAGTGGQNTEAFF
NA	TRBJ2-7	many	TRBV29-1	TGCAGCGTTCTTGGCGGAGGGGATGCATCCTACGAGCAGTACTTC	CSVLGGGDASYEQYF
NA	TRBJ1-5	many	TRBV6-1	TGTGCCAGCAGTGTTTTAGGGGGTAATCAGCCCCAGCATTTT	CASSVLGGNQPQHF
NA	TRBJ1-4	many	TRBV4-2	TGTGCCAGCAGCCAAGAGGGCGCAACTAATGAAAAACTGTTTTTT	CASSQEGATNEKLFF
NA	TRBJ2-7	many	TRBV7-9	TGTGCCAGCAGCGCTATCGGACTCCCCGGGGAGCAGTACTTC	CASSAIGLPGEQYF
NA	TRBJ2-7	NA	TRBV15	TGTGCCACCAGCAGAGAAAATCAGTTGGAGGAGCAGTACTTC	CATSRENQLEEQYF
TRBD1	TRBJ1-3	NA	TRBV2	TGTGCCAGCAGTGTCCAGGGGGCGTTTTTGGGTATATCTGGAAACACCATATATTTT	CASSVQGAFLGISGNTIYF
TRBD2	TRBJ2-2	many	TRBV27	TGTGCCAGCAGTTCCCTTAGGACTAGCGGGAGTGGAACCGGGGAGCTGTTTTTT	CASSSLRTSGSGTGELFF
TRBD2	TRBJ2-3	few	TRBV29-1	TGCAGCGTTCTACTAGCGGGAGGAGATACGCAGTATTTT	CSVLLAGGDTQYF
NA	TRBJ2-7	many	TRBV6-2/TRBV6-3	TGTGCCAGCAGCCCCCGGGTGGGGGTTATCACCTACGAGCAGTACTTC	CASSPRVGVITYEQYF
TRBD1	TRBJ2-5	many	TRBV12-3/TRBV12-4	TGTGCCAGCACCAGGGACAGGGGGCTCCGAGAGACCCAGTACTTC	CASTRDRGLRETQYF
NA	TRBJ2-3	NA	TRBV27	TGTGCCAGCAGTCCCTCCTGGGGGAGCACAGATACGCAGTATTTT	CASSPSWGSTDTQYF
NA	TRBJ2-5	many	TRBV30	TGTGCCTGGAGTCCGCGTAGTCTCAAGACCCAGTACTTC	CAWSPRSLKTQYF
NA	TRBJ2-7	many	TRBV5-1	TGCGCCAGCCAGTCAAGCGACTGGGAGCAGTACTTC	CASQSSDWEQYF
NA	TRBJ2-1	few	TRBV9	TGTGCCAGCAGCTCCCCCCCCCATGAGCAGTTCTTC	CASSSPPHEQFF
NA	TRBJ1-1	many	TRBV2	TGTGCCAGCGGAGACCCGAACACTGAAGCTTTCTTT	CASGDPNTEAFF
TRBD2	TRBJ2-1	many	TRBV7-9	TGTGCCAGCAGCTTATTATGGGAGGGCCGATATGAGCAGTTCTTC	CASSLLWEGRYEQFF
NA	TRBJ1-1	few	TRBV5-1	TGCGCCAGCAGCTTAACTTTTATGAACACTGAAGCTTTCTTT	CASSLTFMNTEAFF
TRBD1	TRBJ1-6	NA	TRBV18	TGTGCCAGCTCACCAACATGGGACAGGGGTAATTCACCCCTCCACTTT	CASSPTWDRGNSPLHF
NA	TRBJ1-6	many	TRBV2	TGTGCCAGCAGTGTCGGGGGGCCCAATTCACCCCTCCACTTT	CASSVGGPNSPLHF
NA	TRBJ1-1	few	TRBV19	TGTGCCAGTAGATCTACCGGGACAACAATGAACACTGAAGCTTTCTTT	CASRSTGTTMNTEAFF
TRBD1	TRBJ2-7	few	TRBV6-1	TGTGCCAGCAGTGAAATTGGGACAGACTACGAGCAGTACTTC	CASSEIGTDYEQYF
NA	TRBJ1-2	few	TRBV4-1	TGCGCCAGCAGGCCGGGAAGAGCGCGACAGGACTGGGTTGGCTACACCTTC	CASRPGRARQDWVGYTF
TRBD1	TRBJ1-3	NA	TRBV6-1	TGTGCCAGTTGGGACAGGGGGTACGGAAACACCATATATTTT	CASWDRGYGNTIYF
NA	TRBJ1-1	many	TRBV7-2	TGTGCCAGCAGCTTAGTATCAGGCTTGAGGACTGAAGCTTTCTTT	CASSLVSGLRTEAFF
TRBD1	TRBJ1-2	NA	TRBV27	TGTGCCAGCAGACCCGGACAGGTCCAATATGGCTACACCTTC	CASRPGQVQYGYTF
TRBD2	TRBJ2-2	many	TRBV7-3	TGTGCCAGCAGCCAAGGGTTGGGACTAGCGGGAGGCATCAAAGCCGGGGAGCTGTTTTTT	CASSQGLGLAGGIKAGELFF
NA	TRBJ2-3	many	TRBV30	TGTGCCTGGAGCCACAGGGAGGCGCAGTATTTT	CAWSHREAQYF
TRBD2	TRBJ2-7	few	TRBV6-6	TGTGCCAGCAGTTACTCGACGGGGCTAGCGGGAGCATTCTACGAGCAGTACTTC	CASSYSTGLAGAFYEQYF
NA	TRBJ1-2	many	TRBV2	TGTGCCAGCAGTTCAAGGGGGATCTCCTATGGCTACACCTTC	CASSSRGISYGYTF
TRBD2	TRBJ2-1	many	TRBV7-2	TGTGCCAGCAGCTCCACCGCTACTAGCGGGAGGGCCAATGAGCAGTTCTTC	CASSSTATSGRANEQFF
TRBD2	TRBJ2-7	many	TRBV20-1	TGCAGTGCTAGACCAAGGACTAGCGGGAACCTTGGGGAGCAGTACTTC	CSARPRTSGNLGEQYF
NA	TRBJ1-6	many	TRBV11-2	TGTGCCAGCAGCTTAGAGTCCCGGGGGAGAGGATCACCCCTCCACTTT	CASSLESRGRGSPLHF
NA	TRBJ1-1	many	TRBV29-1	TGCAGCGCCTCATTTCGGGGGGGTGGGACTGAAGCTTTCTTT	CSASFRGGGTEAFF